Detailed here is one TCR beta chain. These data originate in a study of cytomegalovirus exposure and HLA in healthy donors. Germline loops: CDR1 SGHTA, CDR2 FQGTGA. The CDR3 covers 13 residues. The V and J ends lost 1 base and 13 bases respectively, with 14 bases between them. Measured with immunoSEQ multiplex PCR; TCRdb has only the in-frame clones, and not every one. This sample has about 240,000 clones, with approximately 83% found just once. This clonotype originated in a woman aged 30 to 39 in good health and CMV-seropositive. The specimen sequenced was PBMCs. The V gene is TRBV7-3, the J gene TRBJ2-1; D is ambiguous. CDR3 sequence reads: CASSLNPSAGQFF. The DNA for the CDR3 is TGTGCCAGCAGCTTAAATCCCTCGGCAGGTCAGTTCTTC. Variable domain in full (rest from reference TRBV7-3 and TRBJ2-1): GAGVSQTPSNKVTEKGKYVELRCDPISGHTALYWYRQSLGQGPEFLIYFQGTGAADDSGLPNDRFFAVRPEGSVSTLKIQRTERGDSAVYLCASSLNPSAGQFFGPGTRLTVL.